This TCR beta chain was found in a study of T cells in localized non-small cell lung cancer (dated by TCRdb to 2020 to 2021). At the level of the whole study: Comparing tumors with uninvolved tumor-adjacent lungs, the study looked at the T cell repertoires of approximately 240 patients with early-stage NSCLC. The cohort was made up of 200 to 250 treatment-naive NSCLC patients whose localized lung tumors had been resected. Of the NSCLC patients, over 120 were male and approximately 99 were female, and the mean age was approximately 66 years. What the authors observed across the whole study: Because multi-region sequencing of the tumors was not done, intratumor heterogeneity could not be ruled out. Uninvolved tumor-adjacent lung showed the highest T cell clonality, higher than tumor, which suggests more focused antigenic responses in the adjacent lung. Higher T cell density in blood was associated with longer overall survival, whereas higher clonality in adjacent lung was associated with shorter survival. A median of around 60 of the top 100 tumor clones turned up in the paired uninvolved adjacent lung, and under 30 of those clones also ranked among the top 100 of that same adjacent lung. Since the design was exploratory, TCR variables were selected using unadjusted p-values with no false-discovery rate correction.

At diagnosis, peripheral blood, uninvolved tumor-adjacent lung and tumor were collected and were preserved as a mix of fresh-frozen and FFPE material. For TCR repertoire profiling, blood samples were analyzed as peripheral blood mononuclear cells. The CDR3 contains 13 residues, cysteine and phenylalanine counted. The sequence is cut down to CDR3 DNA, 39 bases in frame from base 1. The germline V gene (reference sequence) provides CDR1 GTSNPN and CDR2 SVGIG. Relative to germline, V is 0 bases shorter and J is 4 bases shorter, with 8 bases between their ends. The immunoSEQ Assay was used to sequence TCR beta CDR3 regions from DNA. Processing in the source paper ran as follows. To compute T cell density, TCR beta template counts were normalized to usable DNA, which was estimated by amplifying housekeeping genes. Richness was estimated using the preseqR package, with extrapolation to 400,000 templates for PBMC samples and to 120,000 templates for tissue samples. Clonality was defined by subtracting Pielou's evenness from one. Differential abundance testing on productive amino-acid clonotypes, with a minimum total count of 5 and an alpha of 0.1, was used to identify tissue-enriched TCRs. The Jaccard Index and the Morisita Overlap Index were used to measure repertoire overlap between compartments. GLIPH grouped TCR beta CDR3s together with public tetramer-defined viral CDR3s, and a viral motif had to include at least three viral sequences and show V-gene enrichment. TCRdb stores this immuneACCESS table with in-frame sequences only. Part of the clones is absent; in the studies checked, under half of the shortfall reflects unresolved V genes, and no reason is known for the rest. V, J and clone size reflect that table, while D and trimming were determined from the DNA. This sample gives around 26,000 clones in total; more than 85% of them show up just once. The ten largest account for over 11% of the sample.

A word on this clone: It has no known antigen specificity. Per-nucleotide qualities are absent, and no much larger clonotype sits a single base away.

The sample consisted of peripheral blood, taken before any cancer treatment. The sequence was collected from a female donor older than 55 with stage II squamous cell lung carcinoma. The chain is encoded by TRBV30 joined to TRBJ2-3; the D gene cannot be named for sure. CDR3 loop: CAWSVQSADTQYF. Read as DNA, the sequence is TGTGCCTGGAGTGTGCAGTCCGCAGATACGCAGTATTTT. Here the CDR3 is joined to the reference TRBV30 and TRBJ2-3 genes, and the full variable domain is: SQTIHQWPATLVQPVGSPLSLECTVEGTSNPNLYWYRQAAGRGLQLLFYSVGIGQISSEVPQNLSASRPQDRQFILSSKKLLLSDSGFYLCAWSVQSADTQYFGPGTRLTVL.